The next 17 T cell receptor beta chains were all read from a single sample in a study of cytomegalovirus exposure and HLA in healthy donors. The PCR contained 60 Vbeta and 13 Jbeta primers. TCRdb keeps only in-frame clones here, not all; method: immunoSEQ multiplex PCR. The repertoire holds under 110,000 clones, with roughly 74% as singletons. The sample taken for sequencing was PBMCs. The receptors stem from a woman aged 40-49 years in good health and CMV-seronegative.

The J gene is TRBJ1-4, the V gene TRBV6-6; 8 positions agree with TRBD1. The CDR3 contains 14 residues. Germline assignment: CDR1 MNHNY and CDR2 SVGAGI (reference sequence). The J segment lost 7 bases and the V segment lost 5 bases, leaving 6 bases of the junction unmatched. DNA of the CDR3: TGTGCCAGCAGTCAACAGGGGGAGGGTGAAAAACTGTTTTTT. Protein product: CASSQQGEGEKLFF.

The genes are TRBV7-9 and TRBJ2-1, with TRBD2 identical over 8 bases. Germline V gene data show CDR1 as SEHNR and CDR2 as FQNEAQ (reference sequence). The V segment lost 10 bases and the J segment 6 bases; nucleotides outside the gene matches: 11. CDR3 size: 14 residues. The CDR3 nucleotides read TGTGCCATAACTCCAGCGGGGGAGAGCAATGAGCAGTTCTTC. It is translated as CAITPAGESNEQFF.

This clone was detected only once. This chain joins TRBV21-1 and TRBJ1-5; the DNA was not used to check the table's D call, TRBD1. TRBV21-1 is shown as a pseudogene. CDR3 length equals 17 residues. CDR3: CASTPKTGEYSNQPQHF. CDR3 in DNA: TGTGCCAGCACGCCAAAGACAGGCGAGTATAGCAATCAGCCCCAGCATTTT.

The rearrangement uses TRBV5-1 and TRBJ2-5; the D gene is possibly TRBD2 (6 bases). V was cut by 2 bases and J by 10 bases, with 18 bases left in between. The CDR3 has 14 residues. Germline V gives CDR1 SGHRS, CDR2 YFSETQ. CDR3 loop: CASSFTELALDQYF. The CDR3 DNA follows: TGCGCCAGCAGCTTTACTGAACTAGCCTTGGACCAGTACTTC.

V is TRBV6-1 and J is TRBJ1-1; D remains unclear. The ends were cut back, 6 bases at V and 6 bases at J, with 14 bases in the middle. Germline V gene lookup returns CDR1 MNHNS and CDR2 SASEGT. This CDR3 has 13 amino acids. The CDR3 loop is CASSVRVFAEAFF. The CDR3 nucleotides are TGTGCCAGCAGCGTGAGGGTTTTCGCTGAAGCTTTCTTT.

The chain uses TRBV7-8 and TRBJ2-1; the D gene is possibly TRBD2 (6 bases). The CDR3 loop spans 16 amino acids. Germline CDR1 is SGHVS and CDR2 is FQNEAQ. V was cut by 3 bases and J by 0 bases, with 12 bases left in between. The CDR3 spells CASSFQARGSYNEQFF. The CDR3 bases are TGTGCCAGCAGCTTTCAGGCGCGGGGCTCCTACAATGAGCAGTTCTTC.

The sample holds a few counts of this clone. This chain links TRBV19 with TRBJ1-5; D is undetermined. Between the trimmed V and J ends, which lost 0 bases and 5 bases, there was a span of 11 bases. This CDR3 contains 15 residues. Germline V CDR1 and CDR2: LNHDA, SQIVND (reference sequence). The CDR3 DNA follows: TGTGCCAGTAGTATAGAAGGCCTTCGGGATCAGCCCCAGCATTTT. Translated, it gives CASSIEGLRDQPQHF.

This clone was detected a few times. The genes are TRBV7-2 and TRBJ2-2; 12 bases fit TRBD2. CDR1 is SGHTA and CDR2 is FQGNSA in the germline V gene. The CDR3 sequence is 16 residues long. Trimming cost V 6 bases and J 1 base; bases outside gene matches: 3. CDR3 sequence reads: CASRLAGGMNTGELFF. The CDR3 DNA follows: TGTGCCAGCAGACTAGCGGGGGGAATGAACACCGGGGAGCTGTTTTTT.

This clone was counted a few times. The chain employs TRBV28 and TRBJ2-7, with D maybe TRBD2 (6 bases). Germline-derived CDR1 and CDR2 are MDHEN and SYDVKM. V lost 4 bases and J 1 base, leaving 14 bases between the germline ends. The CDR3 is 15 amino acids. The chain's CDR3 is CASSSLAMASYEQYF. DNA for the CDR3: TGTGCCAGCAGTTCCCTAGCGATGGCATCCTACGAGCAGTACTTC.

The genes are TRBV7-3 and TRBJ2-2, with 7 bases fitting TRBD1. Germline V lookup: CDR1 SGHTA, CDR2 FQGTGA. Trimming removed 5 bases from V and 0 bases from J; junction bases left unmatched: 3. The CDR3 is 15 residues long. CDR3 nucleotide sequence: TGTGCCAGCAGCGACAGGGCTGCGAACACCGGGGAGCTGTTTTTT. Translated, it gives CASSDRAANTGELFF.

J is TRBJ2-2 and V is TRBV30; 7 nucleotides match TRBD1. This CDR3 has 17 amino acids. Germline V CDR1 and CDR2: GTSNPN, SVGIG (reference sequence). V gave up 0 bases and J gave up 4 bases; unmatched junction bases: 11. The CDR3 loop is CAWSVMARGRITGELFF. The CDR3 coding sequence is TGTGCCTGGAGTGTAATGGCGAGGGGGCGTATCACCGGGGAGCTGTTTTTT.

The chain couples TRBV15 to TRBJ1-5, with D uncertain. The germline CDR1 and CDR2 sequences are LNHNV and YYDKDF (reference sequence). Trimming took 0 bases from V and 4 from J, leaving 10 bases between them. The CDR3 totals 15 residues. The CDR3 here is CATSRDLTRNQPQHF. The CDR3 nucleotides are TGTGCCACCAGCAGAGATTTAACGAGGAATCAGCCCCAGCATTTT.

In this sample, this clone turned up once. This chain connects TRBV19 to TRBJ1-6; tentative D call: TRBD1 (6 bases). Trimming shortened V by 5 bases and J by 10 bases, and 12 bases separated the two germline ends. CDR1 and CDR2 (germline): LNHDA, SQIVND (reference sequence). The CDR3 runs to 13 residues. The CDR3 sequence: CASSPGHGSPLHF. CDR3 sequence (DNA): TGTGCCAGTAGTCCGGGACATGGGTCACCCCTCCACTTT.

The chain has TRBV9 and TRBJ2-3; D not resolved. The CDR3 runs 15 residues. Looked up from germline, CDR1 is SGDLS and CDR2 is YYNGEE. The germline V and J ends were trimmed by 0 bases and 4 bases, with 12 bases remaining between them. CDR3 in amino acids: CASSVAARLADTQYF. CDR3 DNA sequence: TGTGCCAGCAGCGTAGCTGCTAGGTTGGCAGATACGCAGTATTTT.

Only a few counts were recorded for this clone. The genes are TRBV5-8 and TRBJ2-1, with D perhaps TRBD2 (5 bases). The CDR3 loop spans 16 amino acids. V lost 1 base and J 4 bases, leaving 15 bases between the germline ends. Germline V gene lookup returns CDR1 SGHTS and CDR2 YDEGEE. The CDR3 here is CASSLSFGSEYNEQFF. The DNA for the CDR3 is TGTGCCAGCAGCTTGTCTTTTGGGAGCGAGTACAATGAGCAGTTCTTC.

The chain employs TRBV11-2 and TRBJ1-5, with TRBD1 matching over 10 bases. From germline, CDR1 is SGHAT and CDR2 FQNNGV. V shed 3 bases and J 4 bases; nucleotides not matched to a gene: 6. The CDR3 is 16 residues long. The DNA for the CDR3 is TGTGCCAGCAGCTTCGGGACAGGGGCGGGAAATCAGCCCCAGCATTTT. Translation gives CASSFGTGAGNQPQHF.

The table lists this clone with a few counts. The gene calls are TRBV29-1 and TRBJ2-5; 8 bases agree with TRBD1. The trim removed 7 bases at V and 1 base at J, leaving 2 bases unmatched. CDR3 size: 12 residues. From germline, CDR1 is SQVTM and CDR2 ANQGSEA. CDR3 DNA sequence: TGCAGCGCTGACAGGGGCCAAGAGACCCAGTACTTC. Amino acids: CSADRGQETQYF.